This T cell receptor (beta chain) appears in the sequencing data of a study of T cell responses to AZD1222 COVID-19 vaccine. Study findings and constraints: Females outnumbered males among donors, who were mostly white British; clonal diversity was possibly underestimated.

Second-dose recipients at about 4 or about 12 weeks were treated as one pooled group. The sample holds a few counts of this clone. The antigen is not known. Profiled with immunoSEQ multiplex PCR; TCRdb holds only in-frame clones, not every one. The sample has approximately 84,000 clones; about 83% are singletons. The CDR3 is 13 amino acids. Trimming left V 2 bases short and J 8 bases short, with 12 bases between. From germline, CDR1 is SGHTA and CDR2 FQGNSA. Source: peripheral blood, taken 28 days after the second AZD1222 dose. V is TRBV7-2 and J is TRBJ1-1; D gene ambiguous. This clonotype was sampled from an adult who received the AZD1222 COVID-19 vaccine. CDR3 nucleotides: TGTGCCAGCAGCTTAATAACGGAAAGAGAAGCTTTCTTT. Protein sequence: CASSLITEREAFF.